A selection of T cell receptor beta chains follows, all from one sample in a study of shared clonotypes between healthy human individuals. Sequencing used immunoSEQ multiplex PCR; TCRdb keeps in-frame clones, though not all of them. The data hold a few million clones, with approximately 93% observed a single time. Source material: naive CD4+ T cells from PBMCs. The receptors stem from a man younger than 30 in good health. Some clones in this sample may be carry-over from other donors' samples. The CDR3 runs from the conserved cysteine through the conserved F or W. The D gene is left open where the match is weak. Only part of the rows carry a size: once, few, many, or a class if the clone is expanded.

v_call	clone_size	j_call	d_call	cdr3_nt	cdr3_aa
TRBV28	-	TRBJ2-7	-	TGTGCCAGCAGCCTACAGGGTCCCACCTACGAGCAGTACTTC	CASSLQGPTYEQYF
TRBV27	-	TRBJ1-2	-	TGTGCCAGCAGTCCGGGGACTCTAAGGGGCAATGGCTACACCTTC	CASSPGTLRGNGYTF
TRBV10-2	once	TRBJ2-7	-	TGCGCCAGCAGTGAGTCGAAAGGGACCTACGAGCAGTACTTC	CASSESKGTYEQYF
TRBV7-3	-	TRBJ2-3	-	TGTGCCAGCAGCTTTGGCGGAGACACAGATACGCAGTATTTT	CASSFGGDTDTQYF
TRBV7-3	-	TRBJ1-2	TRBD1	TGTGCCAGCAGCCAGGGGGCAGGTGGCTACACCTTC	CASSQGAGGYTF
TRBV11-3	-	TRBJ2-7	-	TGTGCCAGCAGCTTAGGACGGGCCCCCTACGAGCAGTACTTC	CASSLGRAPYEQYF
TRBV5-1	-	TRBJ2-3	TRBD2	TGCGCCAGCAGCTTGAGGCTAGCGGGAGGCGACACAGATACGCAGTATTTT	CASSLRLAGGDTDTQYF
TRBV7-2	-	TRBJ2-2	-	TGTGCCAGCAGCTACAATGGGGGCCAGACCACCGGGGAGCTGTTTTTT	CASSYNGGQTTGELFF
TRBV19	-	TRBJ2-1	TRBD2	TGTGCCAGTTCACTAGCGGGTTTAGTCTACAATGAGCAGTTCTTC	CASSLAGLVYNEQFF
TRBV7-2	-	TRBJ2-2	TRBD1	TGTGCCAGCAGCCTGGGACAGGGTGCCGGGGAGCTGTTTTTT	CASSLGQGAGELFF
TRBV7-9	-	TRBJ1-1	-	TGTGCCAGCAGATACCCACTGTGGAGGGGCACCAGGGACACTGAAGCTTTCTTT	CASRYPLWRGTRDTEAFF
TRBV7-3	once	TRBJ1-2	-	TGTGCCAGCAGCGCTACCGGGGGGCTTGGCTATGGCTACACCTTC	CASSATGGLGYGYTF
TRBV30	-	TRBJ2-1	-	TGTGCCTGGAGTGTACATACCGCTGACAGCAATGAGCAGTTCTTC	CAWSVHTADSNEQFF
TRBV6-1	-	TRBJ1-5	-	TGTGCCAGCAGTGAAGCGGGGAATCAGCCCCAGCATTTT	CASSEAGNQPQHF
TRBV5-1	-	TRBJ2-5	-	TGCGCCAGCAGCTTGGCATGGGGCGACGGAGAGACCCAGTACTTC	CASSLAWGDGETQYF
TRBV6-1	once	TRBJ2-7	TRBD1	TGTGCCAGCAGTGAACATAGGGGGACAGGGGGCCACGAGCAGTACTTC	CASSEHRGTGGHEQYF
TRBV11-3	once	TRBJ2-3	-	TGTGCCAGCAGCTTATCCAGCCAGGGAGATACGCAGTATTTT	CASSLSSQGDTQYF
TRBV19	-	TRBJ2-5	TRBD1	TGTGCCAGTAGAAAACAGGGGAAAGAGACCCAGTACTTC	CASRKQGKETQYF
TRBV28	-	TRBJ1-3	-	TGTGCCAGCAGTAAATACCGCCTAATTGGAAACACCATATATTTT	CASSKYRLIGNTIYF
TRBV6-6	-	TRBJ2-3	-	TGTGCCAGCACCAAGGGGCAGCTATTCACAGATACGCAGTATTTT	CASTKGQLFTDTQYF
TRBV7-9	-	TRBJ1-5	-	TGTGCCAGCAGCCGCGGACGGGGGGCGAGCAATCAGCCCCAGCATTTT	CASSRGRGASNQPQHF
TRBV2	-	TRBJ2-1	TRBD2	TGTGCCAGAAAAACGGGACTAGCGGGAGATGAGCAGTTCTTC	CARKTGLAGDEQFF
TRBV13	-	TRBJ2-1	-	TGTGCCAGCAGCTTAAGGTCTTGGGTCCTCACGAATGAGCAGTTCTTC	CASSLRSWVLTNEQFF
TRBV6-5	-	TRBJ2-7	TRBD1	TGTGCCAGCAGTTACTTGGGACAGGGCCCGACCTACGAGCAGTACTTC	CASSYLGQGPTYEQYF
TRBV28	-	TRBJ2-7	-	TGTGCCAGCAAAGCCAGGATCAACGAGCAGTACTTC	CASKARINEQYF
TRBV2	-	TRBJ2-2	-	TGTGCCAGCCGAGGGGTCACCGGGGAGCTGTTTTTT	CASRGVTGELFF